The clone carrying this T cell receptor beta chain has only one observation. Antigen: not known. The CDR3 has 16 residues. CDR1 LGHNA and CDR2 YNFKEQ come from the germline V gene. V lost 1 base to trimming and J lost 5 bases, with 15 bases between them. The data originate from a study of shared clonotypes between healthy human individuals. Regarding the study as a whole: Generally, naive subsets (rather than memory subsets) showed larger estimated richness.

Naive CD8 cells lacked CD45RO and underwent positive selection for CCR7, leaving out terminally differentiated effector memory CD45RA+ cells. Genomic DNA of every subset was divided equally among multiple immunoSEQ plates. TCRdb's copy holds only in-frame clones and misses some; the assay was immunoSEQ multiplex PCR. The data show hundreds of thousands of clones, with roughly 96% seen just once and about 0.12% held by the top ten. The chain recombines TRBV4-2 with TRBJ2-1; the D gene could be TRBD1 or TRBD2 (5 bases each). The specimen sequenced was naive CD8+ T cells sorted from blood. This TCR was sampled from a woman aged 30 to 39 in good health. CDR3 region: CASSQASEGKNNEQFF. For the CDR3, the DNA is TGTGCCAGCAGCCAAGCCTCCGAGGGGAAAAACAATGAGCAGTTCTTC.